This T cell receptor beta chain was found in a study of CD8 T cells in Susac syndrome. Findings and caveats of the study: The authors acknowledged that the study's TCR sequencing and HLA analysis involved relatively few individuals.

Sequencing of TCR beta was performed on blood CD8+ T cells and on blood CD4+ T cells. The CDR3 is 17 amino acids. Unmatched junction bases numbered 5, after V lost 0 bases and J lost 0 bases. The germline CDR1 and CDR2 sequences are LGHNA and YNFKEQ. This clonotype occurred once. Its cognate antigen is unknown. When the RNA was reverse transcribed, random hexamers were used with an input of about 0.5 to 1 ug. An immunoSEQ multiplex PCR generated amplified TCR beta CDR3 products spanning 54 Vbeta and 13 Jbeta. MiXCR, applied by TCRdb to the immunoSEQ multiplex PCR reads, yields one record per CDR3 protein. The sample carries roughly 150,000 distinct CDR3 sequences, about 95% recorded once.

The receptor's source is a human donor with multiple sclerosis. What was sequenced was CD8+ T cells from PBMCs. The chain is built from TRBV4-2 and TRBJ1-5, with 7 bases identical to TRBD1. CDR3 sequence: CASSQEDRPYSNQPQHF. The DNA of the CDR3 is TGTGCCAGCAGCCAAGAGGACAGGCCTTATAGCAATCAGCCCCAGCATTTT.